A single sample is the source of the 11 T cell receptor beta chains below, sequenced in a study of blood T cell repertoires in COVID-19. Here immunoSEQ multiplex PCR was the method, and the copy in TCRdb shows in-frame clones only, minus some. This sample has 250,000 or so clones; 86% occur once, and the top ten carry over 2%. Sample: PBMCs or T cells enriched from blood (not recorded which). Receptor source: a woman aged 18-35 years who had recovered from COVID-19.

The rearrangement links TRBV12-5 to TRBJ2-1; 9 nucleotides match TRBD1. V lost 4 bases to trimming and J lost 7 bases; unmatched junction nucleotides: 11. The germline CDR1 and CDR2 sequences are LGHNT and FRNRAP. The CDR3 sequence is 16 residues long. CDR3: CASGSYRQGVTNEQFF. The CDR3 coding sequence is TGTGCTAGTGGTTCCTACAGACAGGGGGTTACAAATGAGCAGTTCTTC.

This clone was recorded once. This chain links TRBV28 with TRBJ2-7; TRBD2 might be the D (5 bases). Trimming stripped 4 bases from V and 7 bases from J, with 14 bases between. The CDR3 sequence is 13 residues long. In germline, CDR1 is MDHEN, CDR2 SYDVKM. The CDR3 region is CASSYLYTGEQYF. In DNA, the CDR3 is TGTGCCAGCAGTTACCTCTATACGGGGGAGCAGTACTTC.

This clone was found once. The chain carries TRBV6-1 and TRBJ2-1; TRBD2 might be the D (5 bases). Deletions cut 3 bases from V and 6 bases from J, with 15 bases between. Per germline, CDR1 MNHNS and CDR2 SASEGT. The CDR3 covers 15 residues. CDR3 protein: CASSDQWAGGNEQFF. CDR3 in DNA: TGTGCCAGCAGTGATCAATGGGCCGGAGGCAATGAGCAGTTCTTC.

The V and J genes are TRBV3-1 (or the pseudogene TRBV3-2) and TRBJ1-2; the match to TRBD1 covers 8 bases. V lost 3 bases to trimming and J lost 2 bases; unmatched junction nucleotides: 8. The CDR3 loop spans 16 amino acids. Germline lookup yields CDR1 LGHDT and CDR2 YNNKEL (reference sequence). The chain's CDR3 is CASSQLGDRLNYGYTF. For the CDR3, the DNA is TGTGCCAGCAGCCAGTTAGGGGACAGGCTGAACTATGGCTACACCTTC.

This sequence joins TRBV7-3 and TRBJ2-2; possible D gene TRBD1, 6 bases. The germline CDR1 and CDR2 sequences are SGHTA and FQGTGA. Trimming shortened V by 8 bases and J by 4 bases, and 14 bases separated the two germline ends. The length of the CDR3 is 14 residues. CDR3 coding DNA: TGTGCCAGCCGGCCCAGGGGCGGCACCGGGGAGCTGTTTTTT. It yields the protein CASRPRGGTGELFF.

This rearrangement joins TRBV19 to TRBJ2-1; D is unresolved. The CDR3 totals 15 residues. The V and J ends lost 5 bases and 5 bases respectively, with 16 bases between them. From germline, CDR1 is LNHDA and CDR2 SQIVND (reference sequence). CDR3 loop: CASSPSLLPNNEQFF. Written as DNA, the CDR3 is TGTGCCAGTAGTCCTAGTTTGTTACCTAACAATGAGCAGTTCTTC. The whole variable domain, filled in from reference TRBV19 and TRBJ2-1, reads DGGITQSPKYLFRKEGQNVTLSCEQNLNHDAMYWYRQDPGQGLRLIYYSQIVNDFQKGDIAEGYSVSREKKESFPLTVTSAQKNPTAFYLCASSPSLLPNNEQFFGPGTRLTVL.

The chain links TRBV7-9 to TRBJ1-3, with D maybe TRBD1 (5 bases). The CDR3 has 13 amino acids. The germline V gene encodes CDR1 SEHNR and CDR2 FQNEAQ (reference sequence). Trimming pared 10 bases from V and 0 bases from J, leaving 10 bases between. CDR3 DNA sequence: TGTGCCATCAGACAGAGCTCTGGAAACACCATATATTTT. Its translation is CAIRQSSGNTIYF. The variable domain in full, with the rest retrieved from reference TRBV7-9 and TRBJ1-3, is DTGVSQNPRHKITKRGQNVTFRCDPISEHNRLYWYRQTLGQGPEFLTYFQNEAQLEKSRLLSDRFSAERPKGSFSTLEIQRTEQGDSAMYLCAIRQSSGNTIYFGEGSWLTVV.

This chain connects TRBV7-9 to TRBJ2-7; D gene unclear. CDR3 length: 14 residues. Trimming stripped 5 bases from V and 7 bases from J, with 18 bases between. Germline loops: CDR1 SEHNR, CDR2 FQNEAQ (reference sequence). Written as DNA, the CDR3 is TGTGCCAGCAGCCACTCTGGGTCGGGTTGGGAGCAGTACTTC. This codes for CASSHSGSGWEQYF.

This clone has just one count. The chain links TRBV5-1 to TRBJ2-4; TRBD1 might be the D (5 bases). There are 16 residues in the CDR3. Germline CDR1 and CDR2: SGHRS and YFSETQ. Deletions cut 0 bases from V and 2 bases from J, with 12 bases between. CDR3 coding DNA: TGCGCCAGCAGCTTGGGGACCAGGGCGCCCAAAAACATTCAGTACTTC. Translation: CASSLGTRAPKNIQYF.

CDR3 DNA: TGTGCCAGCAGCCGCTGGGAGGAGAGCACTGAAGCTTTCTTT. This sequence encodes CASSRWEESTEAFF. The rearrangement uses TRBV9 and TRBJ1-1; no reliable D call. Germline CDR1 SGDLS, CDR2 YYNGEE. V lost 4 bases, J lost 4 bases, and 14 bases lay in between. This CDR3 region has 14 residues.

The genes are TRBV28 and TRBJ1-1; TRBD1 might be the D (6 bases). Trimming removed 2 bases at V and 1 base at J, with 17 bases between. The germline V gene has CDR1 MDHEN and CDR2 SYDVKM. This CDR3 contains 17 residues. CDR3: CASSLRRFGGGNTEAFF. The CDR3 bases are TGTGCCAGCAGTTTAAGGCGCTTTGGGGGCGGGAACACTGAAGCTTTCTTT.